This T cell receptor (beta chain) was captured in a study of blood T cell repertoires in COVID-19. Profiling relied on immunoSEQ multiplex PCR, and the TCRdb table lists in-frame clones only, not all of them. Of under 400,000 clones in the sample, about 91% are singletons; the top ten hold 1.5% to 2%. In its sample, this clone was seen once. Looked up from germline, CDR1 is LNHDA and CDR2 is SQIVND (reference sequence). V was clipped by 5 bases and J by 6 bases; unmatched bases: 6. The CDR3 contains 13 residues. The source of this sequence is a woman in her thirties with COVID-19, enrolled during active disease. The chain uses TRBV19 and TRBJ2-7; 8 bases fit TRBD2. Sample: peripheral blood. CDR3 bases: TGTGCCAGTAGTGCCCGGGGGGGCGGCGAGCAGTACGTC. It specifies CASSARGGGEQYV.